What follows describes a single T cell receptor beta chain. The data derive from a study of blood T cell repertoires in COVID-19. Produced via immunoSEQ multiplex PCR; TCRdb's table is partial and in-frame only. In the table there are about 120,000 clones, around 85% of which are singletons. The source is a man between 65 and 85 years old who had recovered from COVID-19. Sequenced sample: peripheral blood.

The CDR3 region has the DNA TGTGCCAGCAGTCCGCCGGCGCAGTATTTT. Protein sequence: CASSPPAQYF. This chain joins TRBV6-5 and TRBJ2-3; D is uncertain. The CDR3 covers 10 residues. From germline, CDR1 is MNHEY and CDR2 SVGAGI. Trimming removed 5 bases from V and 10 bases from J, with 7 bases in between.